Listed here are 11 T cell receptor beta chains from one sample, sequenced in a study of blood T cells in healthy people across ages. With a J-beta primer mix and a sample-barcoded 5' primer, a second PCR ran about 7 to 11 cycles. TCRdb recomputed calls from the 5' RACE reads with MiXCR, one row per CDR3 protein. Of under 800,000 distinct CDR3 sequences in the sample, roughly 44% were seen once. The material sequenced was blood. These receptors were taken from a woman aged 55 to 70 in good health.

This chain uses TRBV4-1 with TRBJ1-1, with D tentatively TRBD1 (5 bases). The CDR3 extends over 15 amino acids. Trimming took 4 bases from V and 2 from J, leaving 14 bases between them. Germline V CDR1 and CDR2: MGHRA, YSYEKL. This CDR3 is CASSPSQDTNTEAFF. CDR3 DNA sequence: TGCGCCAGCAGCCCTTCACAGGACACCAACACTGAAGCTTTCTTT.

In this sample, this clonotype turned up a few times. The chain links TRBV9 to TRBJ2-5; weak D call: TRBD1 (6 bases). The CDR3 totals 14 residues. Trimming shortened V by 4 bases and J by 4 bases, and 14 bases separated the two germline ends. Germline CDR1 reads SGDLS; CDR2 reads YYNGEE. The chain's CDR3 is CASSITGNIETQYF. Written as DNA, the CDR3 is TGTGCCAGCAGCATAACAGGGAATATAGAGACCCAGTACTTC. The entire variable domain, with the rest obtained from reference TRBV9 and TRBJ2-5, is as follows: DSGVTQTPKHLITATGQRVTLRCSPRSGDLSVYWYQQSLDQGLQFLIQYYNGEERAKGNILERFSAQQFPDLHSELNLSSLELGDSALYFCASSITGNIETQYFGPGTRLLVL.

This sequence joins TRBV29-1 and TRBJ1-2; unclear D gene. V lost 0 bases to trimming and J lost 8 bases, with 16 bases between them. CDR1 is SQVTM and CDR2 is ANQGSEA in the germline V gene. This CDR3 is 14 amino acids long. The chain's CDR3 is CSVEEGCRPGGYTF. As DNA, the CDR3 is TGCAGCGTTGAAGAGGGGTGCAGACCGGGGGGCTACACCTTC.

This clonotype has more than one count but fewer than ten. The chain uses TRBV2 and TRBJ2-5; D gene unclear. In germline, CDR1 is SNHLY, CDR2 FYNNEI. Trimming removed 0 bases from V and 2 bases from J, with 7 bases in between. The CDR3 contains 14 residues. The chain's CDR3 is CASSEASEQETQYF. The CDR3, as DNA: TGTGCCAGCAGTGAAGCGAGTGAGCAAGAGACCCAGTACTTC.

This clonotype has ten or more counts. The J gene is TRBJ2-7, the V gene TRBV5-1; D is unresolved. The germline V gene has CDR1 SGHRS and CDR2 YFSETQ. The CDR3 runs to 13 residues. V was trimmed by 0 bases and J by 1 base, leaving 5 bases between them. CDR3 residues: CASSLEGSYEQYF. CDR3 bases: TGCGCCAGCAGCTTGGAAGGTTCCTACGAGCAGTACTTC. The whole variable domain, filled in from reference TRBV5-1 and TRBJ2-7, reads KAGVTQTPRYLIKTRGQQVTLSCSPISGHRSVSWYQQTPGQGLQFLFEYFSETQRNKGNFPGRFSGRQFSNSRSEMNVSTLELGDSALYLCASSLEGSYEQYFGPGTRLTVT.

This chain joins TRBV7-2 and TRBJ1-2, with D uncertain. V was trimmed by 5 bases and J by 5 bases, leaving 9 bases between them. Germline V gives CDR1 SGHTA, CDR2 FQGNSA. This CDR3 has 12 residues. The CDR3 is CTSSVDKYGYTF. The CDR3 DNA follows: TGTACCAGCAGCGTAGATAAGTATGGCTACACCTTC.

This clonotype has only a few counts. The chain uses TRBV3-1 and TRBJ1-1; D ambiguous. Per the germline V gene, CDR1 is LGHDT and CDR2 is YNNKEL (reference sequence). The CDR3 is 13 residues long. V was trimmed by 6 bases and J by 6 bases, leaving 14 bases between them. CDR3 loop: CASRERIGAEAFF. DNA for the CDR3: TGTGCCAGCAGAGAGAGGATTGGGGCTGAAGCTTTCTTT.

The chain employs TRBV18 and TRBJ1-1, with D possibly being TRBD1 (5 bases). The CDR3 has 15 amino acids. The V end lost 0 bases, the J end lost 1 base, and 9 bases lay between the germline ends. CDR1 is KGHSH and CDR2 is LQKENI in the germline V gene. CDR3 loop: CASSPPMGENTEAFF. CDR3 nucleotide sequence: TGTGCCAGCTCACCACCGATGGGGGAGAACACTGAAGCTTTCTTT.

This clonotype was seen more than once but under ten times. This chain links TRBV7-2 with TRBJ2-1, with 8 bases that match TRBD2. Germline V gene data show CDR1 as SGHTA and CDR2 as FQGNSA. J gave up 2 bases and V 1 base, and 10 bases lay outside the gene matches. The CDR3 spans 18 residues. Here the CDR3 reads CASSLVGIAGTTYNEQFF. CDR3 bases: TGTGCCAGCAGCTTAGTAGGTATAGCGGGGACCACCTACAATGAGCAGTTCTTC.

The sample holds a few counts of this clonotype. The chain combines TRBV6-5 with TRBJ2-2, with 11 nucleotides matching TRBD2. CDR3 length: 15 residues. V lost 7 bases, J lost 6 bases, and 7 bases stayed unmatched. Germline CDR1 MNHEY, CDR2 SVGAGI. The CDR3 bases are TGTGCCAGCATCATGACTAGCGGGATACCCGGGGAGCTGTTTTTT. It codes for CASIMTSGIPGELFF.

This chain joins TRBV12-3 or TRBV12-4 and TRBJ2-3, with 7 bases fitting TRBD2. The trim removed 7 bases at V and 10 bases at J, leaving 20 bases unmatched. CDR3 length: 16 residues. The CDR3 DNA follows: TGTGCCAGCACCGCCAGAATCGCGGGAGCGCAGGATGCGCAGTATTTT. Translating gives CASTARIAGAQDAQYF.